One and the same sample provided the 8 T cell receptor beta chains below, sequenced in a study of T-cell reconstitution after alpha-beta-depleted transplantation in children. TCRbeta library construction was performed incorporating unique molecular identifiers. MiXCR, run by TCRdb on the PCR reads, gives a single entry per CDR3 protein. The sample holds fewer than 1 million distinct CDR3 sequences, 16% seen once. Here the sequenced sample was PBMCs, mostly from graft donor cells, taken 360 days after TCRalphabeta/CD19-depleted stem cell transplant. The origin of the receptors is a male patient younger than 18 who had a stem cell transplant for acute lymphoblastic leukemia, so the T cells may come from the graft donor.

This clonotype was recorded many times. The V gene is TRBV20-1, the J gene TRBJ2-7; maybe TRBD1 (6 bases). Trimming removed 6 bases at V and 0 bases at J, with 15 bases between. The CDR3 totals 14 residues. The germline gives CDR1 DFQATT, CDR2 SNEGSKA (reference sequence). The CDR3 DNA reads as TGCAGTGCCCTAACAACAGGGTACTCCTACGAGCAGTACTTC. Residues: CSALTTGYSYEQYF.

This CDR3 is CASSVGTVVLYYGYTF. The CDR3 coding sequence is TGTGCCAGCAGCGTAGGGACAGTAGTTCTTTACTATGGCTACACCTTC. The V and J genes are TRBV9 and TRBJ1-2; D is possibly TRBD1 (6 bases). Trimming cost V 0 bases and J 3 bases, with 15 bases left between them. The CDR3 runs to 16 residues. Germline-derived CDR1 and CDR2 are SGDLS and YYNGEE.

In this sample, this clonotype turned up many times. V and J are TRBV29-1 and TRBJ2-1; D possibly corresponds to TRBD1 (5 bases). This CDR3 spans 14 amino acids. Germline assignment: CDR1 SQVTM and CDR2 ANQGSEA. Trimming took off 7 bases at V and 10 bases at J, with 23 bases between the two ends. The CDR3 sequence is CSASWGQVSGEQFF. In nucleotides, the CDR3 is TGCAGCGCCTCGTGGGGCCAGGTCTCCGGGGAGCAGTTCTTC.

The V call is TRBV20-1, the J call TRBJ1-5; D not resolved. Between the trimmed V and J ends, which lost 0 bases and 6 bases, there was a span of 12 bases. The CDR3 has 14 residues. Looked up from germline, CDR1 is DFQATT and CDR2 is SNEGSKA (reference sequence). The CDR3 reads CSARDTQRVQPQHF. The CDR3 DNA is TGCAGTGCTAGAGATACCCAGCGCGTTCAGCCCCAGCATTTT.

The chain employs TRBV28 and TRBJ1-2; D possibly corresponds to TRBD1 (5 bases). The CDR3 is 14 residues long. V lost 5 bases and J lost 0, with 10 bases in between. Germline V gives CDR1 MDHEN, CDR2 SYDVKM. The CDR3 is CASSGSGPNYGYTF. CDR3 coding DNA: TGTGCCAGCAGTGGGTCAGGGCCTAACTATGGCTACACCTTC.

About this clonotype: At one end the junction does not follow the germline gene, possibly because of a read error. V is TRBV29-1 and J is TRBJ2-2; possibly TRBD1 or TRBD2 for D (5 bases each). This CDR3 spans 15 amino acids. In germline, CDR1 is SQVTM, CDR2 ANQGSEA. DNA of the CDR3: TGCAGCGTTGAAGAGGGACGGACGAACGCCGGGGAGCTGTTTTTT. Amino acid sequence: CSVEEGRTNAGELFF.

This chain links TRBV4-1 with TRBJ2-2, with a weak D call TRBD1 (6 bases). This CDR3 spans 15 amino acids. V lost 1 base and J lost 4, with 10 bases in between. Per the germline V gene, CDR1 is MGHRA and CDR2 is YSYEKL. In DNA form, the CDR3 reads TGCGCCAGCAGCCAAGTCGTCAGGGGCACCGGGGAGCTGTTTTTT. Protein: CASSQVVRGTGELFF.

The genes are TRBV10-2 and TRBJ2-3; D possibly corresponds to TRBD2 (5 bases). This CDR3 is 14 amino acids long. Germline loops: CDR1 WSHSY, CDR2 SAAADI. V was cut by 8 bases and J by 3 bases, with 15 bases left in between. The CDR3 nucleotides are TGCGCCAGCCGAAAACTAGACCGGACAGATACGCAGTATTTT. Encoded protein: CASRKLDRTDTQYF.